Below, 21 T cell receptor beta chains from the same sample are listed, as sequenced in a study of T-cell reconstitution after alpha-beta-depleted transplantation in children. As it was prepared, the TCRbeta library received unique molecular identifiers. MiXCR, applied by TCRdb to the PCR reads, yields one record per CDR3 protein. Of 350,000 to 400,000 distinct CDR3 sequences in the sample, less than 15% were seen once. The source was PBMCs, collected from the stem cell graft. These receptors came from a human donor who donated a stem cell graft to a child with Fanconi anemia.

This chain connects TRBV20-1 to TRBJ1-1; D may be TRBD1 (5 bases). V was clipped by 5 bases and J by 1 base, with 11 bases between them. Germline assignment: CDR1 DFQATT and CDR2 SNEGSKA (reference sequence). The CDR3 spans 13 residues. The CDR3 loop reads CSALRGPNTEAFF. The CDR3 DNA reads TGCAGTGCTTTGAGGGGACCGAACACTGAAGCTTTCTTT.

This chain joins TRBV21-1 and TRBJ2-1; no DNA check was done on the table's D call, TRBD1. TRBV21-1 is listed as a pseudogene. CDR3 length: 20 amino acids. In nucleotides, the CDR3 is TGTGCCAGCAGCAATCTTCCTGGGCCCCGGGACAGGGGACCGGTCAATGAGCAGTTCTTC. It specifies CASSNLPGPRDRGPVNEQFF.

This clonotype has a handful of counts. This chain connects TRBV12-3 or TRBV12-4 to TRBJ1-1, with 10 bases identical to TRBD1. The junction had 16 bases not matched to a gene; V was cut back by 5 bases and J by 4 bases. CDR3 length: 18 residues. Here the CDR3 DNA reads TGTGCCAGCAGTGACCGGGACAGGGGATTCAGGGGTGCCACTGAAGCTTTCTTT. This encodes CASSDRDRGFRGATEAFF.

The chain joins TRBV5-4 to TRBJ2-3; D possibly corresponds to TRBD2 (6 bases). V was pared by 4 bases and J by 2 bases, with 14 bases between. Germline V gene data show CDR1 as SGHNT and CDR2 as YYREEE (reference sequence). This CDR3 has 15 residues. The CDR3 protein is CASSPIAEITDTQYF. The CDR3 DNA reads TGTGCCAGCAGCCCGATAGCGGAGATCACAGATACGCAGTATTTT.

Only a few counts were recorded for this clonotype. The J gene is TRBJ2-3, the V gene TRBV4-3; 10 nucleotides agree with TRBD2. Trimming at V came to 3 bases and at J to 3 bases, leaving 6 bases not matched to a gene. CDR1 and CDR2 from the germline V gene are LGHNA and YSLEER. This CDR3 is built from 16 residues. CDR3 sequence reads: CASSHISGGRTDTQYF. CDR3 coding DNA: TGCGCCAGCAGCCATATTAGCGGGGGGAGAACAGATACGCAGTATTTT.

This clonotype was seen only a few times. The chain employs TRBV7-6 and TRBJ1-5; D is possibly TRBD1 (5 bases). V was cut by 4 bases and J by 4 bases, with 14 bases left in between. CDR3 length: 15 amino acids. The germline gives CDR1 SGHVS, CDR2 FNYEAQ. This CDR3 reads CASSSGQGRNQPQHF. CDR3 DNA sequence: TGTGCCAGCAGCTCTGGGCAGGGAAGGAATCAGCCCCAGCATTTT.

There are many counts of this clonotype. The J gene is TRBJ2-3, the V gene TRBV9; either TRBD1 or TRBD2 may supply D (5 bases each). With 0 bases removed from V and 0 bases from J, the gap between germline ends came to 11 bases. The CDR3 totals 16 residues. Germline V gene data show CDR1 as SGDLS and CDR2 as YYNGEE. The CDR3 loop reads CASSVEGSLSTDTQYF. CDR3 coding DNA: TGTGCCAGCAGCGTAGAGGGGAGTCTAAGCACAGATACGCAGTATTTT.

At least ten counts were recorded for this clonotype. This chain links TRBV7-2 with TRBJ1-2; D is undetermined. CDR3 length equals 14 residues. Germline lookup yields CDR1 SGHTA and CDR2 FQGNSA. V lost 4 bases and J 4 bases, leaving 13 bases between the germline ends. The DNA of the CDR3 is TGTGCCAGCAGCTATAGAGAGTCCCCCTATGGCTACACCTTC. Protein sequence: CASSYRESPYGYTF.

This clonotype was observed at least ten times. The genes are TRBV11-2 and TRBJ2-7; D unclear. Trimming cost V 0 bases and J 3 bases, with 15 bases left between them. This CDR3 is 16 amino acids long. Germline assignment: CDR1 SGHAT and CDR2 FQNNGV. Here the CDR3 DNA reads TGTGCCAGCAGCTTAGATTATCTCTTACGGAGCTACGAGCAGTACTTC. The encoded protein is CASSLDYLLRSYEQYF. The variable domain in full, completed from reference TRBV11-2 and TRBJ2-7, reads EAGVAQSPRYKIIEKRQSVAFWCNPISGHATLYWYQQILGQGPKLLIQFQNNGVVDDSQLPKDRFSAERLKGVDSTLKIQPAKLEDSAVYLCASSLDYLLRSYEQYFGPGTRLTVT.

This clonotype was detected ten times or more. CDR3 nucleotides: TGTGCCAGCAGTTGGGACTGGAGGTCTGGGGATGAGCAGTTCTTC. Protein product: CASSWDWRSGDEQFF. The chain is built from TRBV27 and TRBJ2-1; TRBD2 might be the D (6 bases). The CDR3 totals 15 residues. Germline V gives CDR1 MNHEY, CDR2 SMNVEV (reference sequence). V shed 4 bases and J shed 8 bases, with 18 bases lying between them.

This clonotype was found many times. V and J are TRBV6-2 or TRBV6-3 and TRBJ1-1; no definite D call. Germline assignment: CDR1 MNHEY and CDR2 SVGEGT. This CDR3 region has 14 residues. The V end lost 2 bases, the J end lost 1 base, and 8 bases lay between the germline ends. CDR3 sequence: CASSYGRTNTEAFF. CDR3 coding DNA: TGTGCCAGCAGTTACGGACGGACGAACACTGAAGCTTTCTTT.

The chain carries TRBV7-9 and TRBJ1-2, with a weak D call TRBD1 (5 bases). Looked up from germline, CDR1 is SEHNR and CDR2 is FQNEAQ (reference sequence). The ends were cut back, 4 bases at V and 7 bases at J, with 19 bases in the middle. The CDR3 has 15 amino acids. Here the CDR3 reads CASSSTDSSGSGYTF. The CDR3, as DNA: TGTGCCAGCAGCTCCACCGACTCATCAGGGTCTGGCTACACCTTC.

The chain carries TRBV7-9 and TRBJ2-7; D is perhaps TRBD2 (7 bases). CDR3 length equals 15 residues. CDR1 is SEHNR, CDR2 FQNEAQ, per germline (reference sequence). V was trimmed by 1 base and J by 6 bases, leaving 16 bases between them. DNA of the CDR3: TGTGCCAGCAGCTTAGGGGCGGGGGCGAGGCTCGAGCAGTACTTC. It codes for CASSLGAGARLEQYF.

The V and J genes are TRBV20-1 and TRBJ2-5, with 7 bases lining up with TRBD2. Germline trimming cut 1 base from V and 4 bases from J; bases unmatched to any gene: 6. CDR1 is DFQATT and CDR2 is SNEGSKA in the germline V gene (reference sequence). The CDR3 is made up of 14 amino acids. The CDR3 DNA sequence: TGCAGTGCTAGAGGGGGACTAAAGGGAGAGACCCAGTACTTC. Protein: CSARGGLKGETQYF.

Only a few counts were recorded for this clonotype. The chain recombines TRBV5-6 with TRBJ2-7; perhaps D is TRBD1 or TRBD2 (6 bases each). Germline values: CDR1 SGHDT, CDR2 YYEEEE. V lost 4 bases to trimming and J lost 4 bases, with 18 bases between them. The length of the CDR3 is 15 residues. CDR3 loop: CASSPGAGHFYEQYV. The CDR3 DNA sequence: TGTGCCAGCAGCCCGGGGGCAGGACACTTTTACGAGCAGTACGTC.

This clonotype occurred a few times. The chain uses TRBV12-3 or TRBV12-4 and TRBJ1-5; 8 nucleotides match TRBD1. The J segment lost 1 base and the V segment lost 5 bases, leaving 4 bases of the junction unmatched. The CDR3 totals 15 residues. Here the CDR3 DNA reads TGTGCCAGCAGTCCCCGGACAGGGAGCAATCAGCCCCAGCATTTT. Protein sequence: CASSPRTGSNQPQHF.

The sample holds a few counts of this clonotype. The chain combines TRBV20-1 with TRBJ1-1; perhaps TRBD1 as D (5 bases). The length of the CDR3 is 13 residues. Trimming removed 4 bases at V and 4 bases at J, with 13 bases between. Germline-derived CDR1 and CDR2 are DFQATT and SNEGSKA (reference sequence). The DNA for the CDR3 is TGCAGTGCTACGGTTCCGGGGGGCACTGAAGCTTTCTTT. It yields the protein CSATVPGGTEAFF.

The chain has TRBV4-2 and TRBJ2-2; 8 bases match TRBD1. V was clipped by 3 bases and J by 5 bases; unmatched bases: 5. There are 15 residues in the CDR3. Germline V gene data show CDR1 as LGHNA and CDR2 as YNFKEQ. As DNA, the CDR3 is TGTGCCAGCAGCCACGAACAGGGGGAGACCGGGGAGCTGTTTTTT. The encoded protein is CASSHEQGETGELFF.

The DNA of the CDR3 is TGTGCCAGCAGCCATGACAGGGAACAAGCTTTCTTT. This translates into CASSHDREQAFF. The V gene is TRBV7-9, the J gene TRBJ1-1; 7 positions match TRBD1. This CDR3 has 12 amino acids. J gave up 9 bases and V 5 bases, and 6 bases lay outside the gene matches. CDR1 SEHNR and CDR2 FQNEAQ come from the germline V gene (reference sequence).

This clonotype was seen repeatedly, ten times or more. The junction departs from germline at one end; a sequencing error may be responsible. The genes are TRBV5-1 and TRBJ1-1; TRBD1 is a possible D gene (5 bases). Germline values: CDR1 SGHRS, CDR2 YFSETQ. The CDR3 is made up of 11 amino acids. In DNA form, the CDR3 reads TGTGCCAGCAGCTTGGGGGTTGAAGCTTTCTTT. Translated: CASSLGVEAFF.

By share of the sample, this clonotype is medium-sized. The chain is built from TRBV7-8 and TRBJ1-1; D call uncertain. The CDR3 is 16 residues long. Germline values: CDR1 SGHVS, CDR2 FQNEAQ. Trimming left V 5 bases short and J 2 bases short, with 18 bases between. CDR3 loop: CASSPHVGEENTEAFF. CDR3 nucleotide sequence: TGTGCCAGCAGCCCTCATGTCGGGGAGGAAAACACTGAAGCTTTCTTT.